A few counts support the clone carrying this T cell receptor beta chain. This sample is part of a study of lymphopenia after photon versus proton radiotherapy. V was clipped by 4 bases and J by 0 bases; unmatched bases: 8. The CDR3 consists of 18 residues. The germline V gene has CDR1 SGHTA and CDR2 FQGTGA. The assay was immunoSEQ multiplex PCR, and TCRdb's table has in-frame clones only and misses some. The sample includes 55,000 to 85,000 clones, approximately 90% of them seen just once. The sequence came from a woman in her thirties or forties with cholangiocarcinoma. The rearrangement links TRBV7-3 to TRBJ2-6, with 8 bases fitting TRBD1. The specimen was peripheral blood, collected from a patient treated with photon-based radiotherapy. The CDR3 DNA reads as TGTGCCAGCAGCTCGCTAGGACAGGGCTTCTCTGGGGCCAACGTCCTGACTTTC. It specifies CASSSLGQGFSGANVLTF.